Listed below are T cell receptor beta chains from one sample, sequenced in a study of blood T cells in healthy people across ages. TCRdb used MiXCR to reprocess the 5' RACE reads, holding one entry per CDR3 protein. This sample carries some 900,000 distinct CDR3 sequences, roughly 26% of them seen once, and the ten largest clones take approximately 15%. Sequencing input: blood. The receptors derive from a woman aged 80 or over in good health. Each CDR3 is given with its conserved first and last residue. The D gene is left open where the match is weak. Size is omitted from some rows. Given values are once, few, many or a class for expanded clones.

TRBD1,TRBJ2-7,TRBV12-3/TRBV12-4,many,CASRRDSSYEQYF,TGTGCCAGCCGACGGGACAGTTCCTACGAGCAGTACTTC
TRBD2,TRBJ2-1,TRBV5-1,-,CASSLALGGRAIEQFF,TGCGCCAGCAGCTTGGCCTTAGGCGGGAGGGCCATTGAGCAGTTCTTC
TRBD1,TRBJ1-5,TRBV12-3/TRBV12-4,-,CASRPTGGTQPQHF,TGTGCCAGCAGACCCACAGGGGGCACCCAGCCCCAGCATTTT
-,TRBJ2-5,TRBV7-2,-,CASSPGQLYQEPRYF,TGTGCCAGCAGCCCCGGACAGTTGTACCAAGAGCCCCGGTACTTC
-,TRBJ2-1,TRBV15,many,CATGLGQGYNEQFF,TGTGCCACCGGATTGGGGCAGGGCTACAATGAGCAGTTCTTC
-,TRBJ2-1,TRBV5-1,-,CASSLGLDNNEQFF,TGCGCCAGCAGCTTGGGACTAGATAACAATGAGCAGTTCTTC
-,TRBJ2-3,TRBV12-3/TRBV12-4,-,CASSFEGGGADTQYF,TGTGCCAGCAGTTTTGAGGGAGGGGGTGCAGATACGCAGTATTTT
-,TRBJ1-2,TRBV10-3,many,CAISVRLSNYGYTF,TGTGCCATCAGTGTCAGGCTAAGTAACTATGGCTACACCTTC
-,TRBJ2-5,TRBV3-1,few,CASSQGSGQETQYF,TGTGCCAGCAGCCAAGGTTCGGGTCAAGAGACCCAGTACTTC
-,TRBJ1-2,TRBV3-1,few,CASSQDVGARAGYTF,TGTGCCAGCAGCCAAGACGTGGGGGCTCGCGCTGGCTACACCTTC
-,TRBJ2-1,TRBV12-3/TRBV12-4,many,CASSFGGHLYNEQFF,TGTGCCAGCAGTTTCGGGGGGCACCTTTACAATGAGCAGTTCTTC
-,TRBJ2-3,TRBV11-1,-,CASSIGGKGDTQYF,TGTGCCAGCAGCATCGGCGGGAAGGGAGATACGCAGTATTTT
TRBD1,TRBJ2-2,TRBV15,few,CATSDRGHTGELFF,TGTGCCACCAGCGACAGGGGACACACCGGGGAGCTGTTTTTT
TRBD2,TRBJ2-7,TRBV28,many,CASSPPGTSGGGPYEQYF,TGTGCCAGCAGCCCGCCCGGGACTAGCGGGGGAGGCCCCTACGAGCAGTACTTC
-,TRBJ2-5,TRBV6-2/TRBV6-3,-,CASGAGERETQYF,TGTGCCAGTGGCGCAGGGGAGAGAGAGACCCAGTACTTC
-,TRBJ2-5,TRBV2,many,CASSELGTGEQYF,TGTGCCAGCAGTGAGTTGGGCACCGGGGAGCAGTACTTC
-,TRBJ2-3,TRBV20-1,many,CSARDPTGITDTQYF,TGCAGTGCTAGAGATCCCACAGGGATCACAGATACGCAGTATTTT
TRBD2,TRBJ2-4,TRBV7-9,few,CASSRSGEKNIQYF,TGTGCCAGCAGTCGTAGCGGGGAGAAAAACATTCAGTACTTC
TRBD2,TRBJ2-1,TRBV6-5,many,CASSYSGGVPYNEQFF,TGTGCCAGCAGTTACTCCGGGGGGGTCCCCTACAATGAGCAGTTCTTC
-,TRBJ2-3,TRBV25-1,many,CASSEHGADTQYF,TGTGCCAGCAGTGAACATGGGGCAGATACGCAGTATTTT
-,TRBJ1-1,TRBV18,few,CASSRDHGSEAFF,TGTGCCAGCTCGAGGGACCACGGGAGTGAAGCTTTCTTT
TRBD1,TRBJ1-1,TRBV7-2,many,CASSRRDRAEAFF,TGTGCCAGCAGCCGACGGGACAGGGCTGAAGCTTTCTTT
-,TRBJ2-2,TRBV3-1,few,CASSATGSTGELFF,TGTGCCAGCAGCGCCACAGGGTCCACCGGGGAGCTGTTTTTT
-,TRBJ2-4,TRBV7-2,many,CATATSRATGAKNIQYF,TGTGCCACCGCGACCAGCCGGGCCACGGGTGCCAAAAACATTCAGTACTTC
TRBD2,TRBJ2-5,TRBV4-2,many,CASSPRTRLWETQYF,TGTGCCAGCAGCCCTCGGACTAGGCTGTGGGAGACCCAGTACTTC
TRBD2,TRBJ2-7,TRBV4-3,-,CASSQDRRGRLGAEQYF,TGCGCCAGCAGCCAAGACAGACGCGGGAGGCTCGGGGCCGAGCAGTACTTC
-,TRBJ1-2,TRBV10-2,many,CASSERTTGSYGYTF,TGCGCCAGCAGTGAGAGAACCACAGGATCCTATGGCTACACCTTC